This T cell receptor (beta chain) came from a study of blood T cell repertoires in COVID-19. Whole-study context: T cells, B-cell-depleted T cells, or PBMCs supplied cDNA or gDNA.

This clone was seen just once. In the source study's methods: Nucleated cell counts were estimated from reference gene primer amplification. Method: immunoSEQ multiplex PCR; TCRdb's copy keeps in-frame clones and lacks some. The V and J calls and clone size come from that table; D and trimming were worked out from the DNA. The table includes more than 85,000 clones, 60% to 80% detected once. Sequencing was performed on peripheral blood. The receptor was derived from a woman aged 80 or older with active or convalescent COVID-19.

Here the CDR3 DNA reads TGTGCCAGCAGTTTATATGGGAGGGGGAGTTATGGCTACACCTTC. The encoded protein is CASSLYGRGSYGYTF. The chain carries TRBV27 and TRBJ1-2, with D possibly matching TRBD1 (6 bases). Trimming shortened V by 1 base and J by 5 bases, and 14 bases separated the two germline ends. The CDR3 is 15 amino acids. The germline V gene encodes CDR1 MNHEY and CDR2 SMNVEV (reference sequence).